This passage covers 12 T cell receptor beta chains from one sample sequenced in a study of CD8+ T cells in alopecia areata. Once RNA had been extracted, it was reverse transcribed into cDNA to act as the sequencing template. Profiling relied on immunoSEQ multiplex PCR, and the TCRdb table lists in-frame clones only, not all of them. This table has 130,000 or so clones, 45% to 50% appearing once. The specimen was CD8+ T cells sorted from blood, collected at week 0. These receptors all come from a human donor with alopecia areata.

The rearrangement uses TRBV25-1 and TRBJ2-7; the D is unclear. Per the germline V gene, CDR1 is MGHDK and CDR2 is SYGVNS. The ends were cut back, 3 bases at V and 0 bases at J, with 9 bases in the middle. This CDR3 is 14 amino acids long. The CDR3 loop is CASSEGPYSYEQYF. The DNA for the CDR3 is TGTGCCAGCAGTGAGGGTCCATACTCCTACGAGCAGTACTTC.

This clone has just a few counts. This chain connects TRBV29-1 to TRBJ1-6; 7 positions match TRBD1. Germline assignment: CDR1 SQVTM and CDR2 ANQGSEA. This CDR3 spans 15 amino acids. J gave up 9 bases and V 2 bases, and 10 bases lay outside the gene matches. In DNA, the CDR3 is TGCAGCGTTGAACCCTTGACAGGGAGTAGTTCACCCCTCCACTTT. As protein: CSVEPLTGSSSPLHF.

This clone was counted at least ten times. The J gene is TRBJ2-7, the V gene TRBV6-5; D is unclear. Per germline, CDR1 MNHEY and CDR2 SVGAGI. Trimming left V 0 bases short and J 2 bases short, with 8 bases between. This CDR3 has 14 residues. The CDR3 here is CASSYSGPTYEQYF. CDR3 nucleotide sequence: TGTGCCAGCAGTTACTCCGGACCCACCTACGAGCAGTACTTC.

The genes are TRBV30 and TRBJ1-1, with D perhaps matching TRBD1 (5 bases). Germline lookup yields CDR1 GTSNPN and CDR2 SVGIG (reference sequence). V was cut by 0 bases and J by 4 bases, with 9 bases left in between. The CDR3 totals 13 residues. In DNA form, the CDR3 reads TGTGCCTGGAGTGTACAGGCGTCCACTGAAGCTTTCTTT. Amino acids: CAWSVQASTEAFF. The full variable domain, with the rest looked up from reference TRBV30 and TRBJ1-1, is SQTIHQWPATLVQPVGSPLSLECTVEGTSNPNLYWYRQAAGRGLQLLFYSVGIGQISSEVPQNLSASRPQDRQFILSSKKLLLSDSGFYLCAWSVQASTEAFFGQGTRLTVV.

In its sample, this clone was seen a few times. DNA of the CDR3: TGTGCCAGCAGCTTGGGGGGACAGGTAAGTCAGCCCCAGCATTTT. Protein sequence: CASSLGGQVSQPQHF. The chain recombines TRBV5-6 with TRBJ1-5, with TRBD1 matching over 8 bases. This CDR3 is built from 15 residues. The germline V gene encodes CDR1 SGHDT and CDR2 YYEEEE. The V gene end was trimmed by 0 bases and the J gene end by 6 bases; junction bases not matched to a gene: 5.

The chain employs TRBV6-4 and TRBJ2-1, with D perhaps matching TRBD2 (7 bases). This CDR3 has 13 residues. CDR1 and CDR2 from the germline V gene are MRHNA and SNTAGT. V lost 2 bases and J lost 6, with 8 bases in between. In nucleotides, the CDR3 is TGTGCCAGCAGTGACGGGGGGGCCAATGAGCAGTTCTTC. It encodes CASSDGGANEQFF.

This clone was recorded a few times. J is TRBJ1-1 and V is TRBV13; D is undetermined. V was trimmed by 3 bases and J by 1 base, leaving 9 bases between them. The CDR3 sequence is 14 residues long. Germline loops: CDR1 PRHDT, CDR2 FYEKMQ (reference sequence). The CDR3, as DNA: TGTGCCAGCAGCTTCACGCGGGAGAACACTGAAGCTTTCTTT. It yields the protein CASSFTRENTEAFF.

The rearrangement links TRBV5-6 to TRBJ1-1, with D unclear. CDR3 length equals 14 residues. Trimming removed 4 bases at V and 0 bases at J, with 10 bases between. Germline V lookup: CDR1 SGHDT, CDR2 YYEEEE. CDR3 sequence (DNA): TGTGCCAGCAGCCCCGGCGACATGAACACTGAAGCTTTCTTT. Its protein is CASSPGDMNTEAFF.

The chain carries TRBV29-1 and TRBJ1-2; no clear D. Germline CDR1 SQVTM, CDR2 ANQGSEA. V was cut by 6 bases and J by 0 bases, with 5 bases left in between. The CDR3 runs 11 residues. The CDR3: CSVQANYGYTF. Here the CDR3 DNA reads TGCAGCGTGCAGGCTAACTATGGCTACACCTTC.

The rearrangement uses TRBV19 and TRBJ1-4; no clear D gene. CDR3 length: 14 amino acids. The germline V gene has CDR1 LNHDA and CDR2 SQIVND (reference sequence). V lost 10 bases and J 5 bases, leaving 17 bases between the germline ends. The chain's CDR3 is CATLDRAENEKLFF. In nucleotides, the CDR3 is TGTGCCACTCTTGACCGGGCTGAAAATGAAAAACTGTTTTTT.

This CDR3 reads CASSLAGGLNNEQFF. The CDR3 DNA is TGTGCCAGCAGCTTAGCGGGGGGGCTGAACAATGAGCAGTTCTTC. The V and J genes are TRBV11-2 and TRBJ2-1; 8 bases map to TRBD2. J was trimmed by 5 bases and V by 1 base; bases with no gene match: 4. CDR3 size: 15 residues. Germline V gene data show CDR1 as SGHAT and CDR2 as FQNNGV.

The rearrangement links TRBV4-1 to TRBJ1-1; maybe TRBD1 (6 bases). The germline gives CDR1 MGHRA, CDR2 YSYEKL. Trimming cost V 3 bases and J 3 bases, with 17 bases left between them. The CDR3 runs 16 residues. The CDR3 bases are TGCGCCAGCAGCCACCTTTCCCCGAGGGGGGACACTGAAGCTTTCTTT. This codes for CASSHLSPRGDTEAFF.